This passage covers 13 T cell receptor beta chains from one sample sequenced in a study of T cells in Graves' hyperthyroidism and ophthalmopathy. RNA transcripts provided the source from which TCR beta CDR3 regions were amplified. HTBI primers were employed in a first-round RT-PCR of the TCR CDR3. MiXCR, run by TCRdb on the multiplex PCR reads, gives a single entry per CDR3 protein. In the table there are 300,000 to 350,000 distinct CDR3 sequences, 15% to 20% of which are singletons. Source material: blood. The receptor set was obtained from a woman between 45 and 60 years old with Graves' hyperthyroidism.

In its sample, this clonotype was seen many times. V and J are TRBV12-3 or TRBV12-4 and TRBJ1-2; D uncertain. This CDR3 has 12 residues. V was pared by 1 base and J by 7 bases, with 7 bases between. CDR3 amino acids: CASSLVAVGYTF. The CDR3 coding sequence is TGTGCCAGCAGTTTAGTGGCAGTTGGCTACACCTTC.

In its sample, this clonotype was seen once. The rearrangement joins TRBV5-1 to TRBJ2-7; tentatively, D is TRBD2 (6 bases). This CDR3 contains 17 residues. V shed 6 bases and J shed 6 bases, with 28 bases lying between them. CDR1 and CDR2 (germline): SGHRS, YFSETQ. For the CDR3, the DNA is TGCGCCAGCAAAGGCATCGATGGGGGGAGTGAGGTAGGCGAGCAGTACGTC. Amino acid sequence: CASKGIDGGSEVGEQYV.

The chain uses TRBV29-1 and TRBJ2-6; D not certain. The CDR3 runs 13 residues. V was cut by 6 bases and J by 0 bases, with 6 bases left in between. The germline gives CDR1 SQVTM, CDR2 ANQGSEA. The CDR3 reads CSVALSGANVLTF. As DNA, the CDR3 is TGCAGCGTCGCCCTCTCTGGGGCCAACGTCCTGACTTTC. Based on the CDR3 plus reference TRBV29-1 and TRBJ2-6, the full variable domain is SAVISQKPSRDICQRGTSLTIQCQVDSQVTMMFWYRQQPGQSLTLIATANQGSEATYESGFVIDKFPISRPNLTFSTLTVSNMSPEDSSIYLCSVALSGANVLTFGAGSRLTVL.

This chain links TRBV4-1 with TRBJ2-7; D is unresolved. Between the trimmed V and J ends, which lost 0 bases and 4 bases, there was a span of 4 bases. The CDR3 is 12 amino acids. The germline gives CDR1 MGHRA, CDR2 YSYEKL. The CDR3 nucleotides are TGCGCCAGCAGCCAAGACACATACGAGCAGTACTTC. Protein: CASSQDTYEQYF.

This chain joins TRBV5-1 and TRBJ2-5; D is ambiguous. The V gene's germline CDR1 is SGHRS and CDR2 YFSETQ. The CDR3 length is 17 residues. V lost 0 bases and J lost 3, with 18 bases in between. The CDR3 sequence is CASSLGLETASKETQYF. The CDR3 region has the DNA TGCGCCAGCAGCTTGGGTTTGGAAACAGCCAGCAAAGAGACCCAGTACTTC. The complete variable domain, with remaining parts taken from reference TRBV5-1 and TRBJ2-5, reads KAGVTQTPRYLIKTRGQQVTLSCSPISGHRSVSWYQQTPGQGLQFLFEYFSETQRNKGNFPGRFSGRQFSNSRSEMNVSTLELGDSALYLCASSLGLETASKETQYFGPGTRLLVL.

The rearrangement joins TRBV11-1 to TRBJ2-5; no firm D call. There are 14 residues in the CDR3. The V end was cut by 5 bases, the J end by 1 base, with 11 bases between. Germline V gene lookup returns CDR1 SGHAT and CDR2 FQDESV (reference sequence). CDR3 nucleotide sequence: TGTGCCAGCAGCCGAACGGCGGCCCAAGAGACCCAGTACTTC. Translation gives CASSRTAAQETQYF.

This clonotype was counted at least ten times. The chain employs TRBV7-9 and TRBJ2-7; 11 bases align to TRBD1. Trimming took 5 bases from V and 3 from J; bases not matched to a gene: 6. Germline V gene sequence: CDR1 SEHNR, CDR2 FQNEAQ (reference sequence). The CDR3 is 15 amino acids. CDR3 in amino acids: CASSTRDRGGYEQYF. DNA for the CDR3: TGTGCCAGCAGCACCCGGGACAGGGGGGGCTACGAGCAGTACTTC.

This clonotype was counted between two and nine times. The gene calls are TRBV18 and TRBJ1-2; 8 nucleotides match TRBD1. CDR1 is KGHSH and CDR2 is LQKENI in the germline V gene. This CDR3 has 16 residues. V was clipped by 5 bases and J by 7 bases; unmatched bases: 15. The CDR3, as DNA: TGTGCCAGCTCAATCTCCGGGACAGGTTTCCCTGGTGGCTACACCTTC. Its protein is CASSISGTGFPGGYTF.

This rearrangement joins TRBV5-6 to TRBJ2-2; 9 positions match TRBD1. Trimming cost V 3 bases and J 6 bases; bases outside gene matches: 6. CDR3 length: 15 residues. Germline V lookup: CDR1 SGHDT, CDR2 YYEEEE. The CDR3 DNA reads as TGTGCCAGCAGCTCCCTCTACAGGGGGCCCGGGGAGCTGTTTTTT. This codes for CASSSLYRGPGELFF.

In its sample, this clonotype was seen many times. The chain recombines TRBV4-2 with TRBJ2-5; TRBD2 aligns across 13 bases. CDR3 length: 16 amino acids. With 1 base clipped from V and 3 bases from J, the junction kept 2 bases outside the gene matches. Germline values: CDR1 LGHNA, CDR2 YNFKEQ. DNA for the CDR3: TGTGCCAGCAGCCAAGCTGGGACTAGCGGGAAAGAGACCCAGTACTTC. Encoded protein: CASSQAGTSGKETQYF.

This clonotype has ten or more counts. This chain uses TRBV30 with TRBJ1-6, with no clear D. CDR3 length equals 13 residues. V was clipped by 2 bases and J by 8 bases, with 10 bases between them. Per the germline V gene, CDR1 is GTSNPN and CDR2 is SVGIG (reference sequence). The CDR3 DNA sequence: TGTGCCTGGAGTCGGGCAGATGATTCACCCCTCCACTTT. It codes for CAWSRADDSPLHF.

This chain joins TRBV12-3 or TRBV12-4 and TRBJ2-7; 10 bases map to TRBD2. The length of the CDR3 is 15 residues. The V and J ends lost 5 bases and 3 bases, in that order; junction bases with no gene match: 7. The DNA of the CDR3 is TGTGCCAGCAGTAAAACCGGGACTAGCGTCTACGAGCAGTACTTC. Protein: CASSKTGTSVYEQYF.

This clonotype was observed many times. Here the CDR3 reads CASSRGTSDFTDTQYF. The CDR3 DNA reads as TGTGCCAGCAGCCGCGGGACTAGCGACTTCACAGATACGCAGTATTTT. V usage is TRBV7-9 and J usage is TRBJ2-3, with TRBD2 matching over 10 bases. Germline lookup yields CDR1 SEHNR and CDR2 FQNEAQ (reference sequence). Losses at the gene ends were 5 bases for V and 2 bases for J; bases not matched to a gene: 7. The CDR3 is 16 residues long.